The clone carrying this TCR beta chain was observed a handful of times. Its antigen is unknown. Sequenced material consisted of expressed TCRB transcripts (all of the isolated RNA was reverse transcribed). The method was immunoSEQ multiplex PCR; TCRdb's version includes in-frame clones alone and lacks a portion of them. The repertoire holds a few hundred thousand clones, with approximately 15% as singletons. One heparinised draw, averaging roughly 110 mL, was taken per donor. Sorted populations all had greater than 98% purity. The data originate from a study of beta chain features in type 1 diabetes. Findings of the study overall: Moderate but significant shortening of TCRB CDR3s was recorded in all four CD4+ subsets from Type 1 diabetes patients.

The sequence derives from a man aged 18 to 35 with type 1 diabetes. The sequenced material came from naive CD4+ T cells from blood.

The CDR3 here is CASSQNLGQSGYTF. The CDR3 coding sequence is TGTGCCAGCAGCCAAAACCTAGGACAGTCTGGCTACACCTTC. The rearrangement links TRBV11-2 to TRBJ1-2, with D perhaps matching TRBD1 (6 bases). The CDR3 has 14 amino acids. Germline V gene sequence: CDR1 SGHAT, CDR2 FQNNGV. The V gene lost 5 bases and the J gene lost 7 bases, with 17 bases spanning the gap.